One and the same sample provided the 15 T cell receptor beta chains below, sequenced in a study of blood T cell repertoires in COVID-19. TCRdb's copy holds only in-frame clones and misses some; the assay was immunoSEQ multiplex PCR. This table has 150,000 to 200,000 clones, roughly nine tenths appearing once. Specimen: PBMCs or T cells enriched from blood (not recorded which). These receptors all stem from a human donor with acute COVID-19. The donor label of this sample is uncertain.

The chain links TRBV4-3 to TRBJ2-7; 7 nucleotides line up with TRBD1. Germline V gene data show CDR1 as LGHNA and CDR2 as YSLEER. CDR3 length equals 14 residues. Unmatched junction bases numbered 12, after V lost 3 bases and J lost 10 bases. In nucleotides, the CDR3 is TGCGCCAGCAGCCAGGCTGATCGACAGGGCAGACAGTACTTC. Translation: CASSQADRQGRQYF.

The V and J genes are TRBV5-1 and TRBJ2-7; 8 nucleotides align to TRBD1. Germline V gives CDR1 SGHRS, CDR2 YFSETQ. This CDR3 spans 16 amino acids. Unmatched junction bases numbered 7, after V lost 2 bases and J lost 0 bases. The CDR3, as DNA: TGCGCCAGCAGCTTTACCATCACAGGGGGCTCCTACGAGCAGTACTTC. It translates to CASSFTITGGSYEQYF.

The gene calls are TRBV12-3 or TRBV12-4 and TRBJ1-1; a weak D match, TRBD1 (6 bases). This CDR3 contains 12 residues. V dropped 10 bases and J dropped 3 bases, with 12 bases sitting between them. CDR3 sequence: CATGAQDTEAFF. The CDR3 region has the DNA TGTGCCACAGGGGCGCAGGACACTGAAGCTTTCTTT.

The chain uses TRBV2 and TRBJ2-5; D is perhaps TRBD2 (6 bases). Trimming left V 7 bases short and J 0 bases short, with 9 bases between. The V gene's germline CDR1 is SNHLY and CDR2 FYNNEI. This CDR3 region has 13 residues. CDR3 bases: TGTGCCAGCACCCGGGACTACCAAGAGACCCAGTACTTC. This sequence encodes CASTRDYQETQYF.

The rearrangement joins TRBV7-8 to TRBJ2-7; TRBD1 might be the D (5 bases). Trimming stripped 0 bases from V and 2 bases from J, with 17 bases between. CDR1 is SGHVS and CDR2 is FQNEAQ in the germline V gene. The CDR3 totals 17 residues. CDR3: CASSLALGQGATYEQYF. The CDR3 DNA reads TGTGCCAGCAGCTTAGCCTTGGGGCAGGGCGCTACCTACGAGCAGTACTTC.

The V and J genes are TRBV5-4 and TRBJ2-7, with a possible D match to TRBD1 (5 bases). Per the germline V gene, CDR1 is SGHNT and CDR2 is YYREEE (reference sequence). The CDR3 extends over 13 amino acids. V lost 1 base to trimming and J lost 3 bases, with 8 bases between them. The CDR3 sequence: CASSLTGSYEQYF. The CDR3 bases are TGTGCCAGCAGCTTGACAGGTAGCTACGAGCAGTACTTC.

This chain uses TRBV5-1 with TRBJ2-5, with TRBD1 identical over 9 bases. Germline loops: CDR1 SGHRS, CDR2 YFSETQ. V gave up 7 bases and J gave up 3 bases; unmatched junction bases: 1. The CDR3 is 12 residues long. The CDR3 is CASRQGEETQYF. The CDR3 coding sequence is TGCGCCAGCCGACAGGGGGAAGAGACCCAGTACTTC. Full variable domain (outside the CDR3, taken from reference TRBV5-1 and TRBJ2-5): KAGVTQTPRYLIKTRGQQVTLSCSPISGHRSVSWYQQTPGQGLQFLFEYFSETQRNKGNFPGRFSGRQFSNSRSEMNVSTLELGDSALYLCASRQGEETQYFGPGTRLLVL.

V usage is TRBV6-6 and J usage is TRBJ2-7; 7 nucleotides line up with TRBD1. CDR1 and CDR2 (germline): MNHNY, SVGAGI (reference sequence). There are 14 residues in the CDR3. Germline trimming cut 5 bases from V and 4 bases from J; bases unmatched to any gene: 8. CDR3 sequence reads: CASSSPGQIYEQYF. The CDR3 nucleotides are TGTGCCAGCAGTAGCCCGGGACAGATATACGAGCAGTACTTC.

The chain uses TRBV2 and TRBJ2-5; 8 bases map to TRBD1. CDR1 is SNHLY, CDR2 FYNNEI, per germline. V was pared by 11 bases and J by 2 bases, with 7 bases of the junction left unmatched. This CDR3 contains 13 residues. CDR3 in DNA: TGTGCCGGTCGGACAGGGAAACAAGAGACCCAGTACTTC. Its protein product is CAGRTGKQETQYF.

The rearrangement joins TRBV6-6 to TRBJ2-7; D possibly corresponds to TRBD2 (5 bases). Trimming pared 7 bases from V and 4 bases from J, leaving 11 bases between. The CDR3 spans 12 residues. The germline V gene encodes CDR1 MNHNY and CDR2 SVGAGI (reference sequence). The CDR3 coding sequence is TGTGCCAGCACCGAGGGTTTTTACGAGCAGTACTTC. Translated, it gives CASTEGFYEQYF.

The chain links TRBV20-1 to TRBJ1-1; the D gene is possibly TRBD1 (5 bases). Trimming took off 3 bases at V and 5 bases at J, with 13 bases between the two ends. This CDR3 contains 13 residues. Germline-derived CDR1 and CDR2 are DFQATT and SNEGSKA (reference sequence). The CDR3 loop is CSASTAQGTEAFF. CDR3 coding DNA: TGCAGTGCTAGTACGGCGCAGGGAACTGAAGCTTTCTTT.

The chain uses TRBV10-3 and TRBJ1-5, with D uncertain. The germline V and J ends were trimmed by 3 bases and 1 base, with 7 bases remaining between them. The CDR3 length is 14 residues. Germline loops: CDR1 ENHRY, CDR2 SYGVKD. CDR3 loop: CAISDRLSNQPQHF. CDR3 bases: TGTGCCATCAGTGACAGGTTAAGCAATCAGCCCCAGCATTTT.

The V gene is TRBV3-1 (or the pseudogene TRBV3-2), the J gene TRBJ1-2; 8 nucleotides agree with TRBD1. Trimming removed 8 bases from V and 4 bases from J; junction bases left unmatched: 15. This CDR3 comprises 16 residues. Germline V gives CDR1 LGHDT, CDR2 YNNKEL (reference sequence). Here the CDR3 reads CASASSNRGVSYGYTF. CDR3 bases: TGTGCCAGCGCCTCCTCAAACAGGGGGGTTTCCTATGGCTACACCTTC.

This chain uses TRBV9 with TRBJ1-1; maybe TRBD1 (6 bases). The CDR3 runs 13 residues. Trimming removed 8 bases at V and 0 bases at J, with 11 bases between. Per the germline V gene, CDR1 is SGDLS and CDR2 is YYNGEE. CDR3 amino acids: CASGQSMNTEAFF. DNA of the CDR3: TGTGCCAGTGGACAGTCGATGAACACTGAAGCTTTCTTT.

The gene calls are TRBV7-8 and TRBJ1-4; 9 bases map to TRBD1. Trimming cost V 5 bases and J 4 bases; bases outside gene matches: 5. The CDR3 runs to 15 residues. Germline CDR1 SGHVS, CDR2 FQNEAQ. As DNA, the CDR3 is TGTGCCAGCAGCCCCTGGGGACAGGGTAATGAAAAACTGTTTTTT. It encodes CASSPWGQGNEKLFF.